Listed here are 23 T cell receptor beta chains from one sample, sequenced in a study of CD8 T cells in ankylosing spondylitis. Via MiXCR, TCRdb re-called the 5' RACE reads, giving one row per CDR3 protein. Of roughly 91,000 distinct CDR3 sequences in the sample, 7.5% to 9% were seen once. Sequencing was carried out using blood, either unsorted or a sorted T cell fraction (not recorded which). The receptors were sampled from a male donor with ankylosing spondylitis or in good health (not recorded which).

This clonotype was counted ten times or more. V is TRBV4-2 and J is TRBJ1-2, with TRBD1 matching 7 bases. V trimming: 4 bases; J trimming: 3 bases; junction bases outside the gene matches: 11. The length of the CDR3 is 16 residues. The germline V gene encodes CDR1 LGHNA and CDR2 YNFKEQ. CDR3 bases: TGTGCCAGCAGCCCCTATTCGGGACAGCCCGACTATGGCTACACCTTC. This gives the protein CASSPYSGQPDYGYTF.

The rearrangement joins TRBV11-2 to TRBJ2-1; D not resolved. Between the trimmed V and J ends, which lost 1 base and 2 bases, there was a span of 9 bases. The CDR3 has 15 amino acids. CDR1 and CDR2 from the germline V gene are SGHAT and FQNNGV. CDR3 region: CASSLGAGAYNEQFF. The CDR3, as DNA: TGTGCCAGCAGCTTAGGGGCAGGAGCCTACAATGAGCAGTTCTTC. The variable domain in full, with the rest retrieved from reference TRBV11-2 and TRBJ2-1, is EAGVAQSPRYKIIEKRQSVAFWCNPISGHATLYWYQQILGQGPKLLIQFQNNGVVDDSQLPKDRFSAERLKGVDSTLKIQPAKLEDSAVYLCASSLGAGAYNEQFFGPGTRLTVL.

The table lists this clonotype with many counts. The V call is TRBV5-1, the J call TRBJ1-5, with unresolved D. Germline V gives CDR1 SGHRS, CDR2 YFSETQ. This CDR3 has 13 residues. Trimming left V 4 bases short and J 7 bases short, with 12 bases between. The CDR3 DNA reads TGCGCCAGCAGCCCGAACGGAGACCAGCCCCAGCATTTT. As protein: CASSPNGDQPQHF.

This clonotype was seen repeatedly, ten times or more. The V and J genes are TRBV7-2 and TRBJ2-1; 9 bases agree with TRBD2. This CDR3 has 16 amino acids. V lost 3 bases, J lost 7 bases, and 10 bases stayed unmatched. The germline CDR1 and CDR2 sequences are SGHTA and FQGNSA. The CDR3: CASSLSAREGRNEQFF. CDR3 sequence (DNA): TGTGCCAGCAGCTTGTCCGCGCGGGAGGGCCGGAATGAGCAGTTCTTC.

This clonotype occurred a few times. The chain recombines TRBV6-5 with TRBJ1-1; the D is unclear. Per germline, CDR1 MNHEY and CDR2 SVGAGI. The CDR3 is 14 amino acids. The V and J ends lost 3 bases and 2 bases respectively, with 10 bases between them. Written as DNA, the CDR3 is TGTGCCAGCAGTTATGCGGGGTTAAACACTGAAGCTTTCTTT. Translating gives CASSYAGLNTEAFF.

Concerning this clonotype itself: A much larger clone lies a single base off, so this may be a read error. The chain is built from TRBV6-2 or TRBV6-3 and TRBJ1-6, with 9 bases aligning to TRBD1. The CDR3 loop spans 16 amino acids. Per germline, CDR1 MNHEY and CDR2 SVGEGT. DNA of the CDR3: TGTGCCAGCGGTTACTCGAGGCCGACAGGGGGTTCACCCCTCCACTTT. It translates to CASGYSRPTGGSPLHF.

In this sample, this clonotype turned up many times. This rearrangement joins TRBV4-3 to TRBJ1-5; D is ambiguous. CDR1 and CDR2 (germline): LGHNA, YSLEER. The CDR3 contains 17 residues. Trimming cost V 0 bases and J 7 bases, with 19 bases left between them. The CDR3 DNA reads as TGCGCCAGCAGCCAAGATATCGGGTCCTGGGGATACCAGCCCCAGCATTTT. Translated, it gives CASSQDIGSWGYQPQHF.

The rearrangement links TRBV20-1 to TRBJ2-5, with 8 bases that match TRBD2. Germline V CDR1 and CDR2: DFQATT, SNEGSKA (reference sequence). V trimming: 3 bases; J trimming: 4 bases; junction bases outside the gene matches: 7. This CDR3 comprises 14 residues. In DNA, the CDR3 is TGCAGTGCTAGTCCCAGCGGGAGAAGAGAGACCCAGTACTTC. Translation: CSASPSGRRETQYF.

This clonotype has at least ten counts. The chain joins TRBV5-1 to TRBJ2-3; weak D call: TRBD1 (6 bases). V was cut by 7 bases and J by 4 bases, with 16 bases left in between. The CDR3 totals 14 residues. The germline V gene encodes CDR1 SGHRS and CDR2 YFSETQ. CDR3 DNA sequence: TGCGCCAGCGAGCTACAGGGCGGCGCAGATACGCAGTATTTT. This translates into CASELQGGADTQYF.

This clonotype has only a few counts. The chain has TRBV11-2 and TRBJ2-7, with D unresolved. V lost 5 bases to trimming and J lost 6 bases, with 17 bases between them. Germline loops: CDR1 SGHAT, CDR2 FQNNGV. The CDR3 sequence is 14 residues long. The CDR3 DNA reads as TGTGCCAGCAGCCGCGAAATAAGTGTTACCGAGCAGTACTTC. This gives the protein CASSREISVTEQYF.

There are many counts of this clonotype. The chain combines TRBV5-1 with TRBJ1-1, with no clear D. CDR1 is SGHRS, CDR2 YFSETQ, per germline. V shed 4 bases and J shed 2 bases, with 6 bases lying between them. CDR3 size: 12 residues. CDR3 residues: CASSVTNTEAFF. The CDR3 DNA is TGCGCCAGCAGCGTAACAAACACTGAAGCTTTCTTT.

This clonotype showed up many times. The chain employs TRBV4-1 and TRBJ1-5; a possible D gene is TRBD1 (6 bases). The germline V gene has CDR1 MGHRA and CDR2 YSYEKL. The CDR3 is 17 residues long. Trimming cost V 4 bases and J 7 bases, with 23 bases left between them. The CDR3 spells CASSREGFTRRGQPQHF. In DNA, the CDR3 is TGCGCCAGCAGCCGCGAAGGGTTTACAAGGAGGGGGCAGCCCCAGCATTTT.

The sample holds a few counts of this clonotype. The rearrangement links TRBV7-6 to TRBJ2-3; D gene unclear. The CDR3 is 14 residues long. Germline assignment: CDR1 SGHVS and CDR2 FNYEAQ. Trimming shortened V by 5 bases and J by 1 base, and 10 bases separated the two germline ends. CDR3 sequence reads: CASSEWVGTDTQYF. DNA of the CDR3: TGTGCCAGCAGCGAATGGGTGGGCACAGATACGCAGTATTTT.

This clonotype was detected many times. The V gene is TRBV4-3, the J gene TRBJ2-3; the D is unclear. Per the germline V gene, CDR1 is LGHNA and CDR2 is YSLEER. Trimming left V 1 base short and J 4 bases short, with 15 bases between. CDR3 length: 16 residues. CDR3 sequence (DNA): TGCGCCAGCAGCCAAGGCCCTGTGCCGAGGTCAGATACGCAGTATTTT. It yields the protein CASSQGPVPRSDTQYF.

This clonotype was counted at least ten times. The gene calls are TRBV12-5 and TRBJ1-3; the D gene is possibly TRBD1 (6 bases). Trimming left V 7 bases short and J 2 bases short, with 12 bases between. The CDR3 is 14 residues long. Looked up from germline, CDR1 is LGHNT and CDR2 is FRNRAP. The CDR3 loop is CASALQGPGNTIYF. In DNA, the CDR3 is TGTGCTAGTGCCCTACAGGGTCCTGGAAACACCATATATTTT.

There are many counts of this clonotype. J is TRBJ2-1 and V is TRBV19; TRBD2 aligns across 8 bases. J gave up 0 bases and V 10 bases, and 5 bases lay outside the gene matches. Germline loops: CDR1 LNHDA, CDR2 SQIVND (reference sequence). This CDR3 spans 14 amino acids. In DNA, the CDR3 is TGTGCCACCATAGCGGGGAGCTCCTACAATGAGCAGTTCTTC. Translation gives CATIAGSSYNEQFF.

This clonotype was recorded at least ten times. The chain is built from TRBV3-1 and TRBJ1-3; D is unclear. Trimming shortened V by 4 bases and J by 0 bases, and 13 bases separated the two germline ends. The CDR3 has 16 amino acids. CDR1 is LGHDT and CDR2 is YNNKEL in the germline V gene (reference sequence). This CDR3 is CASSLGSSSSGNTIYF. CDR3 bases: TGTGCCAGCAGCCTGGGGTCGAGCAGCTCTGGAAACACCATATATTTT.

The gene calls are TRBV30 and TRBJ1-5; a weak D match, TRBD1 (5 bases). This CDR3 contains 14 residues. V lost 3 bases and J lost 0, with 9 bases in between. In germline, CDR1 is GTSNPN, CDR2 SVGIG (reference sequence). CDR3 sequence (DNA): TGTGCCTGGAGAGGGGACCTTAGCAATCAGCCCCAGCATTTT. It yields the protein CAWRGDLSNQPQHF.

The rearrangement joins TRBV6-2 or TRBV6-3 to TRBJ2-1; D is possibly TRBD2 (5 bases). Between the trimmed V and J ends, which lost 0 bases and 4 bases, there was a span of 13 bases. The CDR3 spans 16 residues. The germline V gene has CDR1 MNHEY and CDR2 SVGEGT. In DNA form, the CDR3 reads TGTGCCAGCAGTTACTCGATAGGAGAGGGATACAATGAGCAGTTCTTC. It codes for CASSYSIGEGYNEQFF.

This clonotype was found many times. The chain is built from TRBV9 and TRBJ2-1; 9 nucleotides agree with TRBD1. J was trimmed by 0 bases and V by 4 bases; bases with no gene match: 5. The CDR3 sequence is 16 residues long. Germline loops: CDR1 SGDLS, CDR2 YYNGEE. The CDR3 sequence: CASSLGTGSSYNEQFF. CDR3 nucleotide sequence: TGTGCCAGCAGCCTGGGGACAGGGAGCTCCTACAATGAGCAGTTCTTC. The complete variable domain, with remaining parts taken from reference TRBV9 and TRBJ2-1, reads DSGVTQTPKHLITATGQRVTLRCSPRSGDLSVYWYQQSLDQGLQFLIQYYNGEERAKGNILERFSAQQFPDLHSELNLSSLELGDSALYFCASSLGTGSSYNEQFFGPGTRLTVL.

This clonotype was counted at least ten times. The gene calls are TRBV12-3 or TRBV12-4 and TRBJ2-2, with 11 bases matching TRBD2. The CDR3 consists of 15 residues. V dropped 6 bases and J dropped 8; count of bases not matched to a gene: 8. CDR3 sequence reads: CASRVAGGFGGELFF. In nucleotides, the CDR3 is TGTGCCAGCAGAGTAGCGGGAGGGTTTGGTGGGGAGCTGTTTTTT.

There are many counts of this clonotype. The V and J genes are TRBV19 and TRBJ2-1; D is perhaps TRBD2 (5 bases). Germline values: CDR1 LNHDA, CDR2 SQIVND (reference sequence). There are 10 residues in the CDR3. V was clipped by 7 bases and J by 14 bases, with 12 bases between them. CDR3 in amino acids: CASILLGEFF. DNA for the CDR3: TGTGCCAGTATTCTGCTGGGAGAGTTCTTC.

This clonotype was counted at least ten times. The chain couples TRBV12-5 to TRBJ1-1, with 11 bases identical to TRBD1. Germline CDR1 reads LGHNT; CDR2 reads FRNRAP. V lost 1 base, J lost 4 bases, and 8 bases stayed unmatched. This CDR3 has 17 amino acids. As DNA, the CDR3 is TGTGCTAGTGGTTTGGACGCTGGACAGGGGGCGAGCACTGAAGCTTTCTTT. It encodes CASGLDAGQGASTEAFF. Filled out from reference TRBV12-5 and TRBJ1-1, the complete variable domain reads DARVTQTPRHKVTEMGQEVTMRCQPILGHNTVFWYRQTMMQGLELLAYFRNRAPLDDSGMPKDRFSAEMPDATLATLKIQPSEPRDSAVYFCASGLDAGQGASTEAFFGQGTRLTVV.